This entry describes one T cell receptor (beta chain). Its antigen is not identified. Losses at the gene ends were 4 bases for V and 3 bases for J; bases not matched to a gene: 8. The CDR3 contains 15 residues. Germline lookup yields CDR1 MDHEN and CDR2 SYDVKM. The sample originates from a study of cytomegalovirus exposure and HLA in healthy donors. Findings and limits, study-wide: It was likely that a cluster of highly shared sequence variants was a sequencing artifact.

PCR primers comprised 60 Vbeta and 13 Jbeta primers. The assay was immunoSEQ multiplex PCR, and TCRdb's table has in-frame clones only and misses some. The top ten hold roughly 4.7% of the sample, which has about 65,000 clones, just under 80% seen once. J is TRBJ1-1 and V is TRBV28, with 7 bases identical to TRBD1. The clonotype comes from a woman in her 30s in good health and CMV-seronegative. Sequencing used PBMCs. The CDR3 loop reads CASSSAGGGDTEAFF. The CDR3 DNA reads as TGTGCCAGCAGTTCGGCAGGGGGAGGAGACACTGAAGCTTTCTTT.